The 13 T cell receptor beta chains reported below all come from one sample, sequenced in a study of CD8+ T cells in alopecia areata (dated by TCRdb to the late 2010s). The library was made by the immunoSEQ multiplex PCR assay. To provide template for TCR sequencing, every sample had RNA extracted and reverse transcribed into cDNA. The source is immuneACCESS, and TCRdb retained only in-frame sequences with V and J called. Part of the clones is not carried over; for the studies checked, unresolved V genes explain less than half of this, and the remainder is unexplained. The sample yields 200,000 or so clones; about 62% were counted once. The ten largest account for 4.5% to 6% of the sample. The time point label corresponds to: less than 25 weeks on oral tofacitinib. This sample's treatment or condition label indicates: oral pan-JAK inhibitor, 5-10 mg twice daily. This sample comprised CD4+ T cells sorted from blood, obtained at week 24, from a patient treated with tofacitinib. The receptors shown here come from a human donor with alopecia areata.

The chain uses TRBV19 and TRBJ1-5, with 8 bases aligning to TRBD1. Unmatched junction bases numbered 6, after V lost 3 bases and J lost 2 bases. Germline CDR1 reads LNHDA; CDR2 reads SQIVND (reference sequence). The CDR3 totals 16 residues. CDR3 bases: TGTGCCAGTAGTATGGGACAGGTTGGGCGCAATCAGCCCCAGCATTTT. Encoded protein: CASSMGQVGRNQPQHF.

The CDR3 loop reads CASSRDSGPQETQYF. In DNA, the CDR3 is TGTGCCAGCAGTAGAGACTCGGGCCCACAAGAGACCCAGTACTTC. The rearrangement uses TRBV6-4 and TRBJ2-5; D not resolved. Per the germline V gene, CDR1 is MRHNA and CDR2 is SNTAGT. V was shortened by 5 bases and J by 2 bases, with 15 bases between the two germline ends. CDR3 size: 15 residues.

This clone has just a few counts. The genes are TRBV9 and TRBJ2-7; 11 nucleotides agree with TRBD2. J gave up 1 base and V 0 bases, and 3 bases lay outside the gene matches. Germline V CDR1 and CDR2: SGDLS, YYNGEE. CDR3 size: 16 residues. The CDR3 sequence: CASSVGLAGGSYEQYF. In DNA, the CDR3 is TGTGCCAGCAGCGTAGGTCTAGCGGGAGGATCCTACGAGCAGTACTTC.

CDR3 DNA: TGTGCCAGCAGGACCGATTTATTAGATACGCAGTATTTT. Translating it yields CASRTDLLDTQYF. The chain is built from TRBV2 and TRBJ2-3; D is unresolved. Germline CDR1 is SNHLY and CDR2 is FYNNEI. V lost 6 bases and J lost 5, with 12 bases in between. The CDR3 is 13 amino acids.

The rearrangement uses TRBV6-6 and TRBJ2-5; D is unresolved. Trimming shortened V by 4 bases and J by 5 bases, and 8 bases separated the two germline ends. Germline CDR1 is MNHNY and CDR2 is SVGAGI (reference sequence). This CDR3 is 12 amino acids long. The CDR3 sequence is CASSLESETQYF. In DNA form, the CDR3 reads TGTGCCAGCAGTTTAGAATCGGAGACCCAGTACTTC.

The CDR3 loop reads CASSPLTGEETQYF. The DNA for the CDR3 is TGTGCCAGCTCACCACTAACGGGCGAAGAGACCCAGTACTTC. The chain couples TRBV18 to TRBJ2-5; D is uncertain. Germline loops: CDR1 KGHSH, CDR2 LQKENI. V gave up 1 base and J gave up 3 bases, with 9 bases separating them. The length of the CDR3 is 14 residues.

The rearrangement joins TRBV7-2 to TRBJ1-3; no reliable D call. Germline CDR1 SGHTA, CDR2 FQGNSA. V was pared by 0 bases and J by 0 bases, with 9 bases between. The CDR3 runs 16 residues. CDR3 sequence reads: CASSLARSVSGNTIYF. The DNA of the CDR3 is TGTGCCAGCAGCTTAGCGCGGTCAGTCTCTGGAAACACCATATATTTT.

This clone was counted once. The chain carries TRBV7-9 and TRBJ1-1; 7 bases are shared with TRBD1. V gave up 5 bases and J gave up 0 bases; unmatched junction bases: 9. The germline CDR1 and CDR2 sequences are SEHNR and FQNEAQ (reference sequence). The CDR3 covers 16 residues. The CDR3 is CASSRPGQQMNTEAFF. The CDR3 nucleotides are TGTGCCAGCAGCCGACCGGGACAGCAGATGAACACTGAAGCTTTCTTT. Looking up the rest from reference TRBV7-9 and TRBJ1-1 gives the full variable domain: DTGVSQNPRHKITKRGQNVTFRCDPISEHNRLYWYRQTLGQGPEFLTYFQNEAQLEKSRLLSDRFSAERPKGSFSTLEIQRTEQGDSAMYLCASSRPGQQMNTEAFFGQGTRLTVV.

The CDR3 loop is CASSLAPRVADYGYTF. For the CDR3, the DNA is TGCGCCAGCAGCTTGGCCCCCAGGGTGGCGGACTATGGCTACACCTTC. The V and J genes are TRBV5-1 and TRBJ1-2, with a possible D match to TRBD1 (5 bases). The CDR3 spans 16 residues. From germline, CDR1 is SGHRS and CDR2 YFSETQ. Trimming shortened V by 0 bases and J by 3 bases, and 15 bases separated the two germline ends.

This clone showed up just a few times. The chain has TRBV30 and TRBJ2-7; 8 positions agree with TRBD1. Trimming at V came to 5 bases and at J to 5 bases, leaving 5 bases not matched to a gene. This CDR3 is 12 amino acids long. CDR1 and CDR2 (germline): GTSNPN, SVGIG (reference sequence). CDR3 residues: CAWGQGRNEQYF. The CDR3 region has the DNA TGTGCCTGGGGACAGGGTAGGAACGAGCAGTACTTC. The whole variable domain, filled in from reference TRBV30 and TRBJ2-7, reads SQTIHQWPATLVQPVGSPLSLECTVEGTSNPNLYWYRQAAGRGLQLLFYSVGIGQISSEVPQNLSASRPQDRQFILSSKKLLLSDSGFYLCAWGQGRNEQYFGPGTRLTVT.

This chain links TRBV7-3 with TRBJ2-1; D is perhaps TRBD2 (5 bases). Germline loops: CDR1 SGHTA, CDR2 FQGTGA. This CDR3 comprises 14 residues. V was cut by 0 bases and J by 2 bases, with 5 bases left in between. The CDR3 sequence is CASSLTAAYNEQFF. In nucleotides, the CDR3 is TGTGCCAGCAGCTTAACAGCGGCCTACAATGAGCAGTTCTTC.

The genes are TRBV29-1 and TRBJ1-2, with 10 bases aligning to TRBD1. Trimming at V came to 4 bases and at J to 8 bases, leaving 10 bases not matched to a gene. CDR3 length: 14 residues. Germline CDR1 is SQVTM and CDR2 is ANQGSEA. For the CDR3, the DNA is TGCAGCGTTGCCGACAGGGGGCGGGGTGGAGGCTACACCTTC. It yields the protein CSVADRGRGGGYTF.

V and J are TRBV5-6 and TRBJ1-1, with 8 bases fitting TRBD1. Losses at the gene ends were 4 bases for V and 0 bases for J; bases not matched to a gene: 8. The CDR3 runs to 16 residues. Germline V gene lookup returns CDR1 SGHDT and CDR2 YYEEEE. CDR3 loop: CASSPDRGVMNTEAFF. CDR3 nucleotides: TGTGCCAGCAGCCCAGACAGGGGAGTGATGAACACTGAAGCTTTCTTT.